These T cell receptor beta chains were read from a single sample in a study of glioma-infiltrating T cells after dendritic cell vaccination. Produced via immunoSEQ multiplex PCR; TCRdb's table is partial and in-frame only. The sample lists 100,000 or so clones; around 91% were seen once. The material was blood, obtained after dendritic cell vaccination. All receptors come from a human donor with glioblastoma. CDR3s include the opening cysteine and the closing phenylalanine or tryptophan. Fields, in order: CDR3 protein, CDR3 DNA, CDR3 length, V gene, D gene, J gene, clone size. A D gene is named only where the DNA matches it firmly. Not every row has a clone size; where given, it reads once, few, many or a size class.

CDR3aa: CASRPRTGVYNEQFF
CDR3nt: TGTGCCAGCAGGCCACGGACAGGGGTATACAATGAGCAGTTCTTC
len: 15
v_gene: TRBV7-9
d_gene: TRBD1
j_gene: TRBJ2-1
abundance: .

CDR3aa: CASSQVVTGDYNEQFF
CDR3nt: TGCGCCAGCAGCCAAGTAGTAACAGGGGATTACAATGAGCAGTTCTTC
len: 16
v_gene: TRBV4-1
d_gene: TRBD1
j_gene: TRBJ2-1
abundance: few

CDR3aa: CASSGGAEKLFF
CDR3nt: TGTGCCAGTAGTGGGGGGGCCGAAAAACTGTTTTTT
len: 12
v_gene: TRBV19
d_gene: .
j_gene: TRBJ1-4
abundance: .

CDR3aa: CASSDGVAGADTQYF
CDR3nt: TGTGCCAGCAGTGACGGGGTCGCGGGAGCAGATACGCAGTATTTT
len: 15
v_gene: TRBV6-4
d_gene: TRBD2
j_gene: TRBJ2-3
abundance: .

CDR3aa: CASSAALAGAVSGANVLTF
CDR3nt: TGCGCCAGCAGTGCCGCTCTAGCGGGAGCTGTCTCTGGGGCCAACGTCCTGACTTTC
len: 19
v_gene: TRBV10-2
d_gene: TRBD2
j_gene: TRBJ2-6
abundance: .

CDR3aa: CASSGGLAGGDTQYF
CDR3nt: TGTGCCAGCAGCGGCGGACTAGCGGGAGGAGATACGCAGTATTTT
len: 15
v_gene: TRBV5-4
d_gene: TRBD2
j_gene: TRBJ2-3
abundance: .

CDR3aa: CASSATTGSGLAGPDTQYF
CDR3nt: TGTGCCAGCAGCGCGACGACAGGGTCGGGACTAGCGGGACCAGATACGCAGTATTTT
len: 19
v_gene: TRBV9
d_gene: TRBD2
j_gene: TRBJ2-3
abundance: few

CDR3aa: CATSRGRDMNTEAFF
CDR3nt: TGTGCCACCAGCAGAGGTAGGGACATGAACACTGAAGCTTTCTTT
len: 15
v_gene: TRBV15
d_gene: .
j_gene: TRBJ1-1
abundance: .

CDR3aa: CASSLALGTGEKFF
CDR3nt: TGCGCCAGCAGCTTGGCCCTAGGGACGGGGGAAAAGTTCTTC
len: 14
v_gene: TRBV5-1
d_gene: .
j_gene: TRBJ2-1
abundance: .

CDR3aa: CASSLSDTQYF
CDR3nt: TGTGCCAGCAGTCTATCAGATACGCAGTATTTT
len: 11
v_gene: TRBV7-9
d_gene: .
j_gene: TRBJ2-3
abundance: few

CDR3aa: CASRRDRGINEQFF
CDR3nt: TGTGCCAGCAGACGGGACAGGGGAATCAATGAGCAGTTCTTC
len: 14
v_gene: TRBV6-5
d_gene: TRBD1
j_gene: TRBJ2-1
abundance: .

CDR3aa: CASSLQGGSGELFF
CDR3nt: TGTGCCAGCAGTTTACAGGGAGGGTCCGGGGAGCTGTTTTTT
len: 14
v_gene: TRBV27
d_gene: TRBD2
j_gene: TRBJ2-2
abundance: .

CDR3aa: CASSLATTGSLVSGNTIYF
CDR3nt: TGCGCCAGCAGCTTGGCCACAACAGGGTCTTTGGTCTCTGGAAACACCATATATTTT
len: 19
v_gene: TRBV5-1
d_gene: .
j_gene: TRBJ1-3
abundance: .

CDR3aa: CASSIGGTQETQYF
CDR3nt: TGTGCCAGTAGTATTGGGGGGACCCAAGAGACCCAGTACTTC
len: 14
v_gene: TRBV19
d_gene: .
j_gene: TRBJ2-5
abundance: .

CDR3aa: CASSFAGVGELFF
CDR3nt: TGTGCCAGCAGCTTTGCAGGGGTCGGGGAGCTGTTTTTT
len: 13
v_gene: TRBV7-6
d_gene: .
j_gene: TRBJ2-2
abundance: .

CDR3aa: CASSLASYNEQFF
CDR3nt: TGTGCCAGCAGCCTAGCGTCCTACAATGAGCAGTTCTTC
len: 13
v_gene: TRBV4-2
d_gene: .
j_gene: TRBJ2-1
abundance: .

CDR3aa: CASSEGTGGQETQYF
CDR3nt: TGCGCCAGCAGCGAGGGGACAGGGGGACAAGAGACCCAGTACTTC
len: 15
v_gene: TRBV5-1
d_gene: TRBD1
j_gene: TRBJ2-5
abundance: once